Given below is one TCR beta chain in context. This entry is derived from a study of blood T cell repertoires in COVID-19. V gave up 6 bases and J gave up 8 bases; unmatched junction bases: 11. CDR1 is SNHLY, CDR2 FYNNEI, per germline. This CDR3 is built from 14 residues. How the authors handled the data: Amplification of reference gene primers provided the estimated nucleated cell counts. The protocol was immunoSEQ multiplex PCR, while the TCRdb copy is restricted to in-frame clones and leaves out a portion. The V and J calls and clone size are taken from that table; D and trimming were inferred from the DNA. The sample gives 270,000 or so clones, approximately 86% of which show up once; around 8.8% is in the top ten.

This receptor was identified in a middle-aged man with active or convalescent COVID-19. Material for sequencing was peripheral blood. This rearrangement joins TRBV2 to TRBJ1-1; 8 positions agree with TRBD1. CDR3 DNA: TGTGCCAGCAGACAGGACAGGGCCCCTGGGGAAGCTTTCTTT. This translates into CASRQDRAPGEAFF.